The clone carrying this T cell receptor (beta chain) was seen ten or more times. The antigen is undetermined. This sample was included in a study of neurological immune-mediated disorders. Study-wide points: Patients with HTLV-1-associated myelopathy had the highest level of TCR clonal expansion, whereas patients with multiple sclerosis had the lowest level, falling beneath the level found in healthy controls. CDR3 amino acid sequences of expanded clones were not shared across subjects, a result suggesting private repertoires in all groups.

The CDR3 covers 15 residues. CDR1 is SGHRS and CDR2 is YFSETQ in the germline V gene. Trimming left V 0 bases short and J 0 bases short, with 6 bases between. 5'RACE generated cDNA with 10-nucleotide random UMIs. Over 160 million TCR-beta sequences (from 15-18 subjects) were yielded by each sequencing run. MiXCR, run by TCRdb on the 5' RACE reads, gives a single entry per CDR3 protein. The repertoire consists of more than 30,000 distinct CDR3 sequences, with under 5% occurring once and the leading ten covering 25%. The receptor was derived from a woman in her thirties or forties in good health. The sample consisted of CD4+ T cells from blood. The chain employs TRBV5-1 and TRBJ1-4; D unclear. CDR3 bases: TGCGCCAGCAGCTTGGAGACGGCAACTAATGAAAAACTGTTTTTT. The encoded protein is CASSLETATNEKLFF.